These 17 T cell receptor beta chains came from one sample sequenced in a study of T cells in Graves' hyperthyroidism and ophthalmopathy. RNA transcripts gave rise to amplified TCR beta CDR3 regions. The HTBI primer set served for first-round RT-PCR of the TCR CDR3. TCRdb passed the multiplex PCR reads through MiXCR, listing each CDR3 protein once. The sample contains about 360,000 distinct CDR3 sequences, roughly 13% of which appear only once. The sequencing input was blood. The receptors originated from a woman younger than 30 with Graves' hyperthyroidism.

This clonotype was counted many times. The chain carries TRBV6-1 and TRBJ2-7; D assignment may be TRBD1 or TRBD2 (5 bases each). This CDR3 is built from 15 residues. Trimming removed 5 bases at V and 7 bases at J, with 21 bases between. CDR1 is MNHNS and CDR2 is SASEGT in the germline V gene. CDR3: CASSPDREGEEEQYF. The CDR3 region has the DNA TGTGCCAGCAGTCCGGACCGGGAAGGGGAAGAGGAGCAGTACTTC.

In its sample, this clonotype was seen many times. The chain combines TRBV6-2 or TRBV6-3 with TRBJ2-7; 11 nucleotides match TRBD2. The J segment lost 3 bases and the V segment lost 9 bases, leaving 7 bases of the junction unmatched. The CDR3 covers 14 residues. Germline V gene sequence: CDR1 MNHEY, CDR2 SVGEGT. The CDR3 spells CASKMGTSGYEQYF. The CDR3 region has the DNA TGTGCCAGTAAGATGGGGACTAGCGGCTACGAGCAGTACTTC.

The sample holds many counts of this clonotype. CDR3 loop: CATSDRSRVHNEQFF. Written as DNA, the CDR3 is TGTGCCACCAGTGATCGGTCCAGGGTCCACAATGAGCAGTTCTTC. The chain joins TRBV24-1 to TRBJ2-1; tentative D call: TRBD1 (5 bases). This CDR3 spans 15 amino acids. The V and J ends lost 3 bases and 5 bases respectively, with 13 bases between them. Germline CDR1 reads KGHDR; CDR2 reads SFDVKD.

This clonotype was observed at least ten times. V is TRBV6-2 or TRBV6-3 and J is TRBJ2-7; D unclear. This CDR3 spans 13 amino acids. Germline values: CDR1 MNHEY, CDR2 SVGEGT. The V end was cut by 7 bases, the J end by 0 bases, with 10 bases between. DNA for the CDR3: TGTGCCAGCAAGGGTCGTACCTCCTACGAGCAGTACTTC. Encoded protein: CASKGRTSYEQYF.

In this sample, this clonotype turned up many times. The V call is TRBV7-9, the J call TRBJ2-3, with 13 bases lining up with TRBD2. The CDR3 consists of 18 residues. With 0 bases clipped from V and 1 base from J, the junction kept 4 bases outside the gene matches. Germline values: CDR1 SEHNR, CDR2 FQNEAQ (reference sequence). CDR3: CASSLALGLAGRTDTQYF. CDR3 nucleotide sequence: TGTGCCAGCAGCTTAGCGCTGGGACTAGCGGGACGCACAGATACGCAGTATTTT.

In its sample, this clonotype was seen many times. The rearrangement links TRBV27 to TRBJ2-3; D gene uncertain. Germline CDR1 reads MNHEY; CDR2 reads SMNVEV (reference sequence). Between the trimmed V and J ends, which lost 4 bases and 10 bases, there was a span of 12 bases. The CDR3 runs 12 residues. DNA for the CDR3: TGTGCCAGCAGTTCCCATCCTGGTCCGCAGTATTTT. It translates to CASSSHPGPQYF.

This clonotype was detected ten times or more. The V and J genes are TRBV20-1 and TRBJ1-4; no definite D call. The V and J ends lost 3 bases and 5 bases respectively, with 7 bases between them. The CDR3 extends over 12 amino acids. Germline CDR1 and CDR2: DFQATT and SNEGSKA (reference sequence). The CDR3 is CSASGWNEKLFF. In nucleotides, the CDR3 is TGCAGTGCTAGCGGCTGGAATGAAAAACTGTTTTTT.

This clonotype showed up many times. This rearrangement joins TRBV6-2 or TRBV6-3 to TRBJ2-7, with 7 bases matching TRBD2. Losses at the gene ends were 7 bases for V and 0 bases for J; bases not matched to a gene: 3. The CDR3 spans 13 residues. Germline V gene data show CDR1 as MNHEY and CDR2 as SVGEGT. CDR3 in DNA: TGTGCCAGCAACCGGGAGGTCTCCTACGAGCAGTACTTC. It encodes CASNREVSYEQYF.

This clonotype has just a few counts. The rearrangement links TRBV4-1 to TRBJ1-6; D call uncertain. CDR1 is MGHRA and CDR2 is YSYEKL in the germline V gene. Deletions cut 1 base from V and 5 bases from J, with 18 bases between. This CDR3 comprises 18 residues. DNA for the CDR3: TGCGCCAGCAGCCAAGGTGGCCTTCTTGGGTGGAATAATTCACCCCTCCACTTT. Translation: CASSQGGLLGWNNSPLHF.

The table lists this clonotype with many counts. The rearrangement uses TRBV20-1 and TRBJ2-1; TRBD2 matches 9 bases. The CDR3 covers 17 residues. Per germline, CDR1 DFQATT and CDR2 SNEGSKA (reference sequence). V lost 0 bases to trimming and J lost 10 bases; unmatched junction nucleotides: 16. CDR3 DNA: TGCAGTGCTAGAGATCCGAGAGGGCGGGAGGGCCGTCGCGAGCAGTTCTTC. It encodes CSARDPRGREGRREQFF.

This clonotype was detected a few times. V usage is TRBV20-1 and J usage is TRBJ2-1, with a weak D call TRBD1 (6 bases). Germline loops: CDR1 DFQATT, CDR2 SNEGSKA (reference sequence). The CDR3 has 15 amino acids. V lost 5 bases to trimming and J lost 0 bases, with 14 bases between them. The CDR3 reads CSAAPGVRSYNEQFF. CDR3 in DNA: TGCAGTGCTGCTCCAGGGGTTCGCTCCTACAATGAGCAGTTCTTC.

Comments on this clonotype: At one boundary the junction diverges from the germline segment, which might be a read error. The CDR3 DNA reads as TGCGCCAGCAGCTTCCGGGATCGGGGAGGGGAGCATTCCTTC. The encoded protein is CASSFRDRGGEHSF. The chain combines TRBV5-1 with TRBJ2-1, with TRBD2 identical over 7 bases. Germline V lookup: CDR1 SGHRS, CDR2 YFSETQ. The CDR3 is 14 amino acids.

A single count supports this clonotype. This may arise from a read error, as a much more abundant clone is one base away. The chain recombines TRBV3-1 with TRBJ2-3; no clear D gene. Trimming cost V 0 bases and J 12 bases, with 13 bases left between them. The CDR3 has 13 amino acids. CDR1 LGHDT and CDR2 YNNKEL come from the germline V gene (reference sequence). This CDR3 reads CASSQEIIGAQYF. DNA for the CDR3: TGTGCCAGCAGCCAAGAGATTATCGGCGCTCAGTATTTT.

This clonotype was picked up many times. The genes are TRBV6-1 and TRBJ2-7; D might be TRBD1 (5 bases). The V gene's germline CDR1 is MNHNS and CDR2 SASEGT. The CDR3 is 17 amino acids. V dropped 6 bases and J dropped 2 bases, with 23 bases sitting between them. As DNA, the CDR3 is TGTGCCAGCAGAGACAGTAAAGCTCTTCTCCGAACCTACGAGCAGTACTTC. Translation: CASRDSKALLRTYEQYF.

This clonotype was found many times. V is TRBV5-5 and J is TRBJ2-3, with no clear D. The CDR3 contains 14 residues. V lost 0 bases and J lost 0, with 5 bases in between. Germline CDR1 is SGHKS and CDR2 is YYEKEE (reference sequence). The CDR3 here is CASSLEGSTDTQYF. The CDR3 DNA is TGTGCCAGCAGCTTGGAGGGCAGCACAGATACGCAGTATTTT.

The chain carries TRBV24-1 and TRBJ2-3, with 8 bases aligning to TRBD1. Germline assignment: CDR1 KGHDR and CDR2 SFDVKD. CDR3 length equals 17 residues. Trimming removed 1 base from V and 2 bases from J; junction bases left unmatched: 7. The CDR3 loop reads CATSDFVGTGDTDTQYF. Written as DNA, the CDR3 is TGTGCCACCAGTGATTTTGTCGGGACAGGAGACACAGATACGCAGTATTTT.

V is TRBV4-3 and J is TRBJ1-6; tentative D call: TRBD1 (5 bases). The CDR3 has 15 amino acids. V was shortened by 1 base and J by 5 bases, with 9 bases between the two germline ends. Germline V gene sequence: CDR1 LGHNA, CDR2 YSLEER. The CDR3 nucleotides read TGCGCCAGCAGCCAAGCGACAGCAAATAATTCACCCCTCCACTTT. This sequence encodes CASSQATANNSPLHF.